The 10 T cell receptor beta chains below come from one sample, sequenced in a study of identical twins. Each CDR3 protein gets one entry after TCRdb re-called the 5' RACE reads with MiXCR. The data show under 1 million distinct CDR3 sequences, 9% to 15% seen once. The sample also formed part of further work on yellow fever vaccine responses in identical twins.

The sequenced material came from PBMCs. The receptors were gathered from a woman under 30 in good health.

Worth noting for this clonotype: At one of its ends the junction is not consistent with the germline gene, which may arise from a read error. The chain carries TRBV3-1 and TRBJ2-7; 7 bases map to TRBD2. CDR3 length equals 15 residues. Germline lookup yields CDR1 LGHDT and CDR2 YNNKEL (reference sequence). The CDR3 reads CASTQVFSGGGEQYF. The DNA for the CDR3 is TGTGCCAGCACCCAAGTATTTTCGGGGGGTGGAGAGCAGTACTTC.

V gene TRBV2 combines with J gene TRBJ2-2; 11 bases map to TRBD2. The CDR3 consists of 15 residues. V dropped 4 bases and J dropped 8; count of bases not matched to a gene: 6. Germline CDR1 is SNHLY and CDR2 is FYNNEI. CDR3 in amino acids: CASSASSGRTGELFF. Here the CDR3 DNA reads TGTGCCAGCAGTGCGTCTAGCGGGAGGACAGGGGAGCTGTTTTTT.

This clonotype was counted only a few times. The chain combines TRBV12-3 or TRBV12-4 with TRBJ2-5; TRBD1 agrees at 9 bases. There are 14 residues in the CDR3. With 5 bases clipped from V and 5 bases from J, the junction kept 6 bases outside the gene matches. CDR3 DNA: TGTGCCAGCAGTCCGGGACAGGGCTTTGAGACCCAGTACTTC. This encodes CASSPGQGFETQYF.

A few counts support this clonotype. The J gene is TRBJ2-3, the V gene TRBV29-1; maybe TRBD2 (5 bases). Germline V gene data show CDR1 as SQVTM and CDR2 as ANQGSEA. The CDR3 contains 10 residues. Trimming cost V 4 bases and J 11 bases, with 10 bases left between them. The CDR3 sequence is CSVGGAGQYF. The CDR3 nucleotides are TGCAGCGTTGGGGGTGCGGGGCAGTATTTT.

Ten or more counts support this clonotype. The V and J genes are TRBV29-1 and TRBJ2-1, with 7 nucleotides matching TRBD2. The CDR3 runs to 16 residues. After removal of 4 bases from V and 4 bases from J, the junction contained 13 bases not matched to a gene. Germline CDR1 and CDR2: SQVTM and ANQGSEA. CDR3 in DNA: TGCAGCGTTGTACCCAAACCGGGACTATTTTACAATGAGCAGTTCTTC. It encodes CSVVPKPGLFYNEQFF.

The sample holds a few counts of this clonotype. J is TRBJ1-2 and V is TRBV20-1; D perhaps matches TRBD1 (5 bases). The CDR3 totals 14 residues. Germline V gene sequence: CDR1 DFQATT, CDR2 SNEGSKA (reference sequence). V dropped 5 bases and J dropped 6 bases, with 19 bases sitting between them. The CDR3: CSAQYRHKGDGYTF. CDR3 nucleotides: TGCAGTGCTCAATACCGACACAAAGGGGATGGCTACACCTTC.

This clonotype was counted ten times or more. The rearrangement joins TRBV15 to TRBJ2-5; 10 nucleotides match TRBD2. Germline assignment: CDR1 LNHNV and CDR2 YYDKDF (reference sequence). V shed 3 bases and J 5 bases; nucleotides not matched to a gene: 6. The CDR3 spans 15 residues. The CDR3 nucleotides are TGTGCCACCAGCAGTTGGGGACTAGCGAAGGAGACCCAGTACTTC. It codes for CATSSWGLAKETQYF.

This clonotype was recorded many times. This chain joins TRBV5-1 and TRBJ2-7; 8 nucleotides agree with TRBD1. This CDR3 has 18 amino acids. J gave up 0 bases and V 2 bases, and 13 bases lay outside the gene matches. Germline V gene sequence: CDR1 SGHRS, CDR2 YFSETQ. For the CDR3, the DNA is TGCGCCAGCAGCTTATCCGCCTGGCGGGACAGGTTCTCCTACGAGCAGTACTTC. Translated: CASSLSAWRDRFSYEQYF.

Only a few counts were recorded for this clonotype. The chain has TRBV7-6 and TRBJ2-1, with 8 bases identical to TRBD1. The CDR3 is 16 amino acids. Looked up from germline, CDR1 is SGHVS and CDR2 is FNYEAQ. V gave up 4 bases and J gave up 5 bases; unmatched junction bases: 10. The CDR3 spells CASSSERQGSHNEQFF. In nucleotides, the CDR3 is TGTGCCAGCAGCTCAGAGCGACAGGGGTCGCACAATGAGCAGTTCTTC.

This clonotype came up many times. The chain uses TRBV6-1 and TRBJ1-1, with a weak D call TRBD1 (6 bases). CDR3 length equals 14 residues. Germline loops: CDR1 MNHNS, CDR2 SASEGT. With 5 bases removed from V and 5 bases from J, the gap between germline ends came to 15 bases. CDR3 amino acids: CASSRQGQRTEAFF. CDR3 DNA sequence: TGTGCCAGCAGTCGGCAGGGGCAGAGGACTGAAGCTTTCTTT.